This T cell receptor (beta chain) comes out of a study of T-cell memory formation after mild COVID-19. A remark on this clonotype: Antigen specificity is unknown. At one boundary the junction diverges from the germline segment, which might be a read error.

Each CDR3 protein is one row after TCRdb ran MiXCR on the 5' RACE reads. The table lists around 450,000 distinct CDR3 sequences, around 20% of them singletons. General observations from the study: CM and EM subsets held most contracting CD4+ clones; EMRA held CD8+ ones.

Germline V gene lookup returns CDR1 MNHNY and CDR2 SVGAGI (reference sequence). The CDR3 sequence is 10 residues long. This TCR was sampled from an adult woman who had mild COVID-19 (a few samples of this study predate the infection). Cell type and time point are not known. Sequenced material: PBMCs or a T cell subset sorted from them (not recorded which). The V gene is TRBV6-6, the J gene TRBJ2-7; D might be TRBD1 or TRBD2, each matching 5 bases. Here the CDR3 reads CASSAGTLDF. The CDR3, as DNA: TGTGCCAGCAGTGCCGGGACGCTAGATTTC.